A selection of T cell receptor beta chains follows, all from one sample in a study of identical twins. A single record per CDR3 protein comes from TCRdb applying MiXCR to the 5' RACE reads. Of 240,000 or so distinct CDR3 sequences listed, about 12% were seen once; the top ten hold under 4.5%. These data were also reused for a study on yellow fever vaccine responses in identical twins.

Sample: memory (CD45RO+) T cells sorted from blood. These receptors all come from a woman in her late teens or twenties in good health. Both conserved end residues are part of each CDR3. D genes are given only for firm matches. Clone size is stated in some rows and not others, as once, few, many or a class when expanded.

few	.	TRBJ2-2	TRBV11-3	TGTGCCAGCAGCTCAGGTGACAGGAACACCGGGGAGCTGTTTTTT	CASSSGDRNTGELFF
once	.	TRBJ2-1	TRBV5-1	TGCGCCAGCAGCTTGGGTTCGGGACATATACAATATGAGCAGTTCTTC	CASSLGSGHIQYEQFF
.	TRBD1	TRBJ2-7	TRBV20-1	TGCAGTGCTTTCGGGACAGATTCCTACGAGCAGTACTTC	CSAFGTDSYEQYF
many	.	TRBJ1-5	TRBV6-1	TGTGCCAGCATGGGCGATAGCAATCAGCCCCAGCATTTT	CASMGDSNQPQHF
.	TRBD1	TRBJ2-7	TRBV7-2	TGTGCCAGCAGCAGCGGGGGACAGGGGGCTAAGGAGCAGTACTTC	CASSSGGQGAKEQYF
.	.	TRBJ2-3	TRBV7-6	TGTGCCAGCAGCTCTCTCGCGGGGGCCAACACAGATACGCAGTATTTT	CASSSLAGANTDTQYF
.	TRBD2	TRBJ2-1	TRBV4-3	TGCGCCAGCAGCCAGCAGACTAGCGGGGACTACAATGAGCAGTTCTTC	CASSQQTSGDYNEQFF
.	.	TRBJ2-3	TRBV25-1	TGTGCCAGCACGGCCGTCTTGACAGATACGCAGTATTTT	CASTAVLTDTQYF
.	.	TRBJ2-5	TRBV25-1	TGTGCCAGCAGTGTACCCAGGGGGGTCCAAGAGACCCAGTACTTC	CASSVPRGVQETQYF
few	.	TRBJ2-1	TRBV4-3	TGCGCCAGCAGCCAAGATCTCCAGGGTTCCTACAATGAGCAGTTCTTC	CASSQDLQGSYNEQFF
few	.	TRBJ1-1	TRBV29-1	TGCAGCGGGTCATTAACAGGGCAAACTGAAGCTTTCTTT	CSGSLTGQTEAFF
.	.	TRBJ2-1	TRBV7-1	TGTGCCAGCAGCTCCCGTAGTACTGGGGCCGCCTTACTGCAGAGCTCCTACAATGAGCAGTTCTTC	CASSSRSTGAALLQSSYNEQFF
few	.	TRBJ1-2	TRBV25-1	TGTGCCACTTCCCGGGAAGCTAACTATGGCTACACCTTC	CATSREANYGYTF
few	.	TRBJ2-7	TRBV9	TGTGCCAGCAGCGTCACAGGGTTAGGCGAGCAGTACTTC	CASSVTGLGEQYF
few	.	TRBJ1-1	TRBV12-3/TRBV12-4	TGTGCCAGTGGGGGCGGGGCCGAAGCTTTCTTT	CASGGGAEAFF
once	TRBD2	TRBJ2-1	TRBV4-2	TGTGCCAGCAGCCAATTTAGCGGGGGTCGGGACAATGAGCAGTTCTTC	CASSQFSGGRDNEQFF
few	.	TRBJ1-1	TRBV7-8	TGTGCCAGCAGCTTAAGTTTGGGGGACGTGAACACTGAAGCTTTCTTT	CASSLSLGDVNTEAFF
few	TRBD2	TRBJ2-1	TRBV12-3/TRBV12-4	TGTGCCAGCAGTTTGAGTAGCGGGAGTCTTCGGGGGTTCTTC	CASSLSSGSLRGFF
.	TRBD2	TRBJ2-4	TRBV28	TGTGCCAGCAGTCCCTTACTAGCGGGGCTATCCAAAAACATTCAGTACTTC	CASSPLLAGLSKNIQYF
.	TRBD2	TRBJ2-5	TRBV7-6	TGTGCCAGCAGCTTAGGAGCGGGGCTCCAAGAGACCCAGTACTTC	CASSLGAGLQETQYF
few	TRBD2	TRBJ2-7	TRBV12-3/TRBV12-4	TGTGCCAGCAGTCTGCTTGGCGGGAGGGAATCTTACGAGCAGTACTTC	CASSLLGGRESYEQYF
.	.	TRBJ2-5	TRBV5-6	TGTGCCAGCAGCCCCCGGGTAGCGGTGTACCAAGAGACCCAGTACTTC	CASSPRVAVYQETQYF
.	TRBD1	TRBJ2-1	TRBV19	TGTGCCAGTAGTACACAGGGGGCGCCCTACAATGAGCAGTTCTTC	CASSTQGAPYNEQFF
many	.	TRBJ2-1	TRBV7-9	TGTGCCAGCAGCGCCCGGGACACCGACAATGAGCAGTTCTTC	CASSARDTDNEQFF
.	.	TRBJ2-3	TRBV6-7	TGTGCCAGCAGTTACTCTGTGCGGGGTACAGATACGCAGTATTTT	CASSYSVRGTDTQYF
few	TRBD1	TRBJ2-7	TRBV20-1	TGCAGTGCTAGAGTCCCCGGGACAGGGACCCACGAGCAGTACTTC	CSARVPGTGTHEQYF
.	.	TRBJ2-5	TRBV5-1	TGCGCCAGCAGCTTGTATCCGGGAGAGACCCAGTACTTC	CASSLYPGETQYF
few	.	TRBJ1-1	TRBV20-1	TGCAGTGCCCGGCCGGGACGTTCCAGAATGAACACTGAAGCTTTCTTT	CSARPGRSRMNTEAFF
few	.	TRBJ2-5	TRBV6-1	TGTGCCAGCAAGAGAGCCGGGACCTCGCAAGAGACCCAGTACTTC	CASKRAGTSQETQYF
few	.	TRBJ1-5	TRBV24-1	TGTGCCACCAGTGACCCCTCAGGGGGCAATCAGCCCCAGCATTTT	CATSDPSGGNQPQHF
few	.	TRBJ2-1	TRBV6-1	TGTGCCAGCCTCAACCCCGTGGCTCCACGGGACAATGAGCAGTTCTTC	CASLNPVAPRDNEQFF
many	TRBD2	TRBJ2-2	TRBV5-1	TGCGCCAGCAGCTTGGGGTCTAGCGGGCCCGCCGGGGAGCTGTTTTTT	CASSLGSSGPAGELFF
few	.	TRBJ2-5	TRBV4-3	TGCGCCAGCAGCCATGATAGGGGGGCCGCGGAGACCCAGTACTTC	CASSHDRGAAETQYF
.	TRBD1	TRBJ2-7	TRBV20-1	TGCAGTGCTGACCGGGACAGGGACTCCTACGAGCAGTACTTC	CSADRDRDSYEQYF
few	.	TRBJ2-3	TRBV6-2/TRBV6-3	TGTGCCAGCAGTTATGGGGGGAGCACAGATACGCAGTATTTT	CASSYGGSTDTQYF
.	.	TRBJ2-3	TRBV3-1	TGTGCCAGCAGCTTCCGTCTACCGGGGACCGTGCAAGAGTTGGTGGATACGCAGTATTTT	CASSFRLPGTVQELVDTQYF
many	TRBD1	TRBJ1-4	TRBV5-1	TGCGCCAGCAGCTTGGAAGGTGGCAGGGGGTCCGAAAAACTGTTTTTT	CASSLEGGRGSEKLFF
few	TRBD1	TRBJ2-2	TRBV7-2	TGTGCCAGCAGCTCGTACAGGGGTGGCGGGGAGCTGTTTTTT	CASSSYRGGGELFF
.	.	TRBJ2-1	TRBV6-1	TGTGCCAGCGCTCCCGGGAATATCCCATACAATGAGCAGTTCTTC	CASAPGNIPYNEQFF
.	TRBD1	TRBJ2-2	TRBV5-1	TGCGCCAGCAGCTTGAGGACAGGGGGCAGCGGGGAGCTGTTTTTT	CASSLRTGGSGELFF
.	.	TRBJ1-2	TRBV13	TGTGCCAGCAGCACGATCAACAGGGAAAGCTATGGCTACACCTTC	CASSTINRESYGYTF
.	.	TRBJ2-7	TRBV7-2	TGTGCCAGCAGCACCCTCTGGGGACTCTCCTACGAGCAGTACTTC	CASSTLWGLSYEQYF
.	.	TRBJ2-3	TRBV2	TGTGCCAGCAGCCTAGAAACCACAGATACGCAGTATTTT	CASSLETTDTQYF
few	.	TRBJ2-7	TRBV7-2	TGTGCCAGCAGCGCCGGACAGCGAACCTACGAGCAGTACTTC	CASSAGQRTYEQYF
few	.	TRBJ2-6	TRBV24-1	TGTGCCACCAGTGAGATAGGGGATTTGTCTGGGGCCAACGTCCTGACTTTC	CATSEIGDLSGANVLTF
few	.	TRBJ2-2	TRBV19	TGTGCCAGTAAATGGGCCGGGGAGCTGTTTTTT	CASKWAGELFF
.	.	TRBJ1-3	TRBV4-2	TGTGCCAGCAGCCAAACCGGGACATCTGGAAACACCATATATTTT	CASSQTGTSGNTIYF
.	TRBD2	TRBJ2-3	TRBV10-2	TGCGCCAGCAGTGAGTCGTCGCTAGCGGGAAGGCCTTACACAGATACGCAGTATTTT	CASSESSLAGRPYTDTQYF
many	.	TRBJ2-6	TRBV7-2	TGTGCCAGCAGCTTAGGTGTCACGGGTTCAGGGGCCAACGTCCTGACTTTC	CASSLGVTGSGANVLTF
many	.	TRBJ1-1	TRBV3-1	TGTGCCAGCAGCCACGAAGGGTACACTGAAGCTTTCTTT	CASSHEGYTEAFF
few	TRBD1	TRBJ2-7	TRBV18	TGTGCCAGCTCACCACAGGGACAGGGGATCGGTGAGCAGTACTTC	CASSPQGQGIGEQYF
many	.	TRBJ1-1	TRBV12-3/TRBV12-4	TGTGCCAGCAGTTTCTACAGTGGGGACACTGAAGCTTTCTTT	CASSFYSGDTEAFF
.	TRBD2	TRBJ2-5	TRBV7-9	TGTGCCAGCAGCCCTACTAGGGGAGGGGAGACCCAGTACTTC	CASSPTRGGETQYF
once	.	TRBJ2-1	TRBV19	TGTGCCAGTAGTATAGGGGAGGGGGTTCCGAGGAATGAGCAGTTCTTC	CASSIGEGVPRNEQFF
many	TRBD2	TRBJ2-3	TRBV29-1	TGCAGCGTTGTCGGTCCAGCGGGAGAGAGCACAGATACGCAGTATTTT	CSVVGPAGESTDTQYF
.	TRBD2	TRBJ2-3	TRBV20-1	TGCAGTGCGACGCGGGGGGGTACTAGCACAGATACGCAGTATTTT	CSATRGGTSTDTQYF
.	TRBD2	TRBJ2-3	TRBV7-8	TGTGCCAGCAGCTACACCACCGGGACTAGCCTCAACGCAGATACGCAGTATTTT	CASSYTTGTSLNADTQYF
.	.	TRBJ2-1	TRBV7-9	TGTGCCAGCAGCCTACCCCGCATCGGGTTCAATGAGCAGTTCTTC	CASSLPRIGFNEQFF
many	.	TRBJ2-5	TRBV7-9	TGTGCCAGCAGCTTCCTTCTGGAGACCCAGTACTTC	CASSFLLETQYF